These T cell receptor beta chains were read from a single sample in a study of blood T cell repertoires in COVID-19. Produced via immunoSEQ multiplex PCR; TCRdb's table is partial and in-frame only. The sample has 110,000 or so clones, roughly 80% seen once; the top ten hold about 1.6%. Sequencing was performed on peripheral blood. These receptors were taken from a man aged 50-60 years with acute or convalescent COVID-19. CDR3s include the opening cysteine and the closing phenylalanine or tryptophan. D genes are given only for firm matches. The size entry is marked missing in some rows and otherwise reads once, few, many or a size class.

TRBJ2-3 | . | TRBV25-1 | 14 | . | CASKKTGFTDTQYF | TGTGCCAGCAAGAAAACAGGGTTCACAGATACGCAGTATTTT
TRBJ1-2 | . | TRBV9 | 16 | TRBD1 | CASSAQGARVNYGYTF | TGTGCCAGCAGCGCACAGGGGGCGCGGGTTAACTATGGCTACACCTTC
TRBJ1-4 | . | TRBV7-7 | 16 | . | CASSPGIGPSSEKLFF | TGTGCCAGCAGCCCGGGGATCGGCCCCTCGAGCGAAAAACTGTTTTTT
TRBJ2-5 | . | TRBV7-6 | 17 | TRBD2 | CASSLGVSGGFQETQYF | TGTGCCAGCAGCTTAGGGGTTAGCGGGGGGTTTCAAGAGACCCAGTACTTC
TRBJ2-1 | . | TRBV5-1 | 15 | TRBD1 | CASSSGQGTYNEQFF | TGCGCCAGCAGCTCGGGACAGGGGACTTACAATGAGCAGTTCTTC
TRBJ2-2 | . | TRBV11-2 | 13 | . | CASSSPGSGELFF | TGTGCCAGCAGTTCCCCAGGCTCCGGGGAGCTGTTTTTT
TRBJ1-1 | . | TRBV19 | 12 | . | CASSKSGIEAFF | TGTGCCAGTAGTAAATCAGGTATTGAAGCTTTCTTT
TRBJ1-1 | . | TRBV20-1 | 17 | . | CSASRGFGDIRNTEAFF | TGCAGTGCTAGTAGGGGTTTTGGGGATATCCGGAACACTGAAGCTTTCTTT
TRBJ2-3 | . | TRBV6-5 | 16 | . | CASSYVQGWGTDTQYF | TGTGCCAGCAGTTACGTCCAGGGGTGGGGAACAGATACGCAGTATTTT
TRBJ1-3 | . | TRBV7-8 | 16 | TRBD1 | CASSPRTGSSGNTIYF | TGTGCCAGCAGCCCTAGGACAGGTTCCTCTGGAAACACCATATATTTT
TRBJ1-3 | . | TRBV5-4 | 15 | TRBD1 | CASSRQGTNGNTIYF | TGTGCCAGCAGCCGACAGGGGACTAATGGAAACACCATATATTTT
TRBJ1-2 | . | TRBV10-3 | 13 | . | CAISPMQEYGYTF | TGTGCCATCAGCCCTATGCAAGAGTATGGCTACACCTTC
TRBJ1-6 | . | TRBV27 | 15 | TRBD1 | CASSLEDRGHSPLHF | TGTGCCAGCAGTTTAGAAGACAGGGGCCATTCACCCCTCCACTTT
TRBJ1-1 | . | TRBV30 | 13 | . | CAWSVGQNTEAFF | TGTGCCTGGAGTGTGGGACAGAACACTGAAGCTTTCTTT
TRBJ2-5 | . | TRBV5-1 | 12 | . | CAVQGGDPGQYF | TGCGCCGTACAGGGTGGCGACCCGGGCCAGTACTTC
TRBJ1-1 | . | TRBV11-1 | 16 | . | CASSGAREPWGTEAFF | TGTGCCAGCAGCGGAGCCCGGGAACCTTGGGGCACTGAAGCTTTCTTT
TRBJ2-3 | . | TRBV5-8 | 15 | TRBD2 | CASSFSGGGSDTQYF | TGTGCCAGCAGCTTTTCGGGGGGGGGCTCAGATACGCAGTATTTT
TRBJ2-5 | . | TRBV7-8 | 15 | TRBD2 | CASSFAAGGSETQYF | TGTGCCAGCAGCTTCGCAGCGGGGGGGTCAGAGACCCAGTACTTC
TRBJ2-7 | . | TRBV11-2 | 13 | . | CASSWGPNYEQYF | TGTGCCAGCAGCTGGGGCCCGAATTACGAGCAGTACTTC
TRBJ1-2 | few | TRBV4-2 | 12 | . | CASSQGDYGYTF | TGTGCCAGCAGCCAAGGCGACTATGGCTACACCTTC
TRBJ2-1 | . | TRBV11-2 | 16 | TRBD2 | CASSLELAGDYNEQFF | TGTGCCAGCAGCTTAGAACTAGCGGGCGACTACAATGAGCAGTTCTTC
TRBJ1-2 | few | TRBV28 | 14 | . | CASSGFDRNYGYTF | TGTGCCAGCAGTGGCTTCGACAGGAACTATGGCTACACCTTC
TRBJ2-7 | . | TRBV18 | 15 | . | CASSPSVLPTYEQYF | TGTGCCAGCTCACCAAGTGTACTGCCGACCTACGAGCAGTACTTC
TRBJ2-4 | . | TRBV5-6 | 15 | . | CASSTQVGVQNIQYF | TGTGCCAGCAGCACGCAGGTCGGGGTCCAAAACATTCAGTACTTC
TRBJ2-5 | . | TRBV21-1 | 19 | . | CASSTGTKHIPHGGETQYF | TGTGCCAGCAGCACCGGGACAAAGCATATCCCTCACGGGGGGGAGACCCAGTACTTC
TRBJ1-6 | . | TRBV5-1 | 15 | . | CASSLGSLYNSPLHF | TGCGCCAGCAGCTTGGGGAGCTTATATAATTCACCCCTCCACTTT
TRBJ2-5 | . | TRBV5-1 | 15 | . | CASSSDPKSGETQYF | TGCGCCAGCAGCTCGGACCCCAAATCGGGGGAGACCCAGTACTTC
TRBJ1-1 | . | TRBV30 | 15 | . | CAWSVLGPMNTEAFF | TGTGCCTGGAGTGTACTAGGACCTATGAACACTGAAGCTTTCTTT
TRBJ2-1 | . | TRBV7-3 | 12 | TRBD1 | CASNQGAGEQFF | TGTGCCAGCAACCAGGGGGCGGGCGAGCAGTTCTTC
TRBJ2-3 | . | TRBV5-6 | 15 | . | CASSRDNRISDTQYF | TGTGCCAGCAGCCGGGACAACCGAATATCAGATACGCAGTATTTT
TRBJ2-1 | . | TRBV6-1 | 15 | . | CASSERGDLLNEQFF | TGTGCCAGCAGTGAACGAGGAGATCTGCTCAATGAGCAGTTCTTC
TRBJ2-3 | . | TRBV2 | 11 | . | CASSENVAQYF | TGTGCCAGCAGTGAAAACGTAGCGCAGTATTTT
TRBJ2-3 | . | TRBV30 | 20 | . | CAWKQGVRRFEIAGTDTQYF | TGTGCCTGGAAACAGGGCGTGAGGAGGTTCGAAATCGCGGGCACAGATACGCAGTATTTT
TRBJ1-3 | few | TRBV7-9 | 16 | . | CASSPWEPFSGNTIYF | TGTGCCAGCAGCCCTTGGGAGCCTTTCTCTGGAAACACCATATATTTT
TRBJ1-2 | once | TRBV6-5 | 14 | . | CASRPGGARGGYTF | TGTGCCAGCCGTCCCGGGGGGGCGAGGGGAGGCTACACCTTC
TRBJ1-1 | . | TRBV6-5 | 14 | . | CASRPTVKNTEAFF | TGTGCCAGCAGACCCACGGTTAAGAACACTGAAGCTTTCTTT
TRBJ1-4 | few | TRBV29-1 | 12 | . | CSVGSGGEKLFF | TGCAGCGTTGGTTCGGGTGGTGAAAAACTGTTTTTT
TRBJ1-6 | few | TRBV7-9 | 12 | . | CAVGGINSPLHF | TGTGCTGTAGGCGGGATCAATTCACCCCTCCACTTT
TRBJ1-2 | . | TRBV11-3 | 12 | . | CASSFSGYGYTF | TGTGCCAGCAGCTTCTCAGGCTATGGCTACACCTTC
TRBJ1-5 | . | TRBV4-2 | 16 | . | CASSQEQPRVGQPQHF | TGTGCCAGCAGCCAAGAGCAACCCAGGGTAGGACAGCCCCAGCATTTT
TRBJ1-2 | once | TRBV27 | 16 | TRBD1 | CASSSPRTGGLYGYTF | TGTGCCAGCAGTTCCCCCCGGACAGGGGGCCTCTATGGCTACACCTTC
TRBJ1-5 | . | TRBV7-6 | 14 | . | CASSLRGRNQPQHF | TGTGCCAGCAGCTTAAGGGGCCGCAATCAGCCCCAGCATTTT
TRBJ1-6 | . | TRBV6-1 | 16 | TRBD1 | CASSAGTGGDNSPLHF | TGTGCCAGCAGTGCGGGGACAGGGGGGGATAATTCACCCCTCCACTTT
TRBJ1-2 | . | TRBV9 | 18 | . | CASSAHPRTEVANYGYTF | TGTGCCAGCAGCGCGCACCCAAGGACGGAGGTAGCTAACTATGGCTACACCTTC
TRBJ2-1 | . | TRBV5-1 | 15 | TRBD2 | CASSSLSGGANEQFF | TGCGCCAGCAGCTCCCTTAGCGGGGGGGCTAATGAGCAGTTCTTC
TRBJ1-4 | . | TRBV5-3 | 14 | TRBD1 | CARSPDRLREKLFF | TGTGCCAGAAGTCCGGACAGGTTACGTGAAAAACTGTTTTTT
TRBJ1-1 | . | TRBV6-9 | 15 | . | CASSYSWGRDTEAFF | TGTGCCAGCAGTTATTCATGGGGGAGGGACACTGAAGCTTTCTTT
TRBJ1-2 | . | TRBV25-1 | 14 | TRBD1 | CASSALGQHYGYTF | TGTGCCAGCAGTGCATTGGGACAGCACTATGGCTACACCTTC
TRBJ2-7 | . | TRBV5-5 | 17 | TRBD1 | CASSINIGADRGKWQYF | TGTGCCAGCAGCATCAACATCGGAGCTGACAGGGGGAAATGGCAGTACTTC
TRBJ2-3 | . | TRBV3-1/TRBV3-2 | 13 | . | CASSTPGVPTQYF | TGTGCCAGCAGCACCCCAGGGGTCCCTACGCAGTATTTT
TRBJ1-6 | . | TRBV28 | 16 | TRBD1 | CASIRQGAVYNSPLHF | TGTGCCAGCATACGACAGGGGGCCGTTTATAATTCACCCCTCCACTTT
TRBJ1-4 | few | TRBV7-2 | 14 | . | CASSPGAGSEKLFF | TGTGCCAGCAGCCCCGGTGCAGGGTCTGAAAAACTGTTTTTT
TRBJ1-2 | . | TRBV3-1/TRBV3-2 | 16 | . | CASSRGLPNAEYGYTF | TGTGCCAGCAGCCGGGGACTACCAAACGCGGAGTATGGCTACACCTTC
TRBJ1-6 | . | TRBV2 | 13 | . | CASSLTGSSPLHF | TGTGCCAGCAGTCTCACAGGATCTTCACCCCTCCACTTT
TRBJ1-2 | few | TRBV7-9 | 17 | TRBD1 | CASRIWDTGARWDGYTF | TGTGCCAGCAGAATATGGGATACAGGGGCACGGTGGGATGGCTACACCTTC
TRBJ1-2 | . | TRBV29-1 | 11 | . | CSEEQDYGYTF | TGCAGCGAAGAACAGGACTATGGCTACACCTTC
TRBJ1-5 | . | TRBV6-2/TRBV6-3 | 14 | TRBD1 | CASSTTGGNQPQHF | TGTGCCAGCAGTACCACAGGGGGAAATCAGCCCCAGCATTTT